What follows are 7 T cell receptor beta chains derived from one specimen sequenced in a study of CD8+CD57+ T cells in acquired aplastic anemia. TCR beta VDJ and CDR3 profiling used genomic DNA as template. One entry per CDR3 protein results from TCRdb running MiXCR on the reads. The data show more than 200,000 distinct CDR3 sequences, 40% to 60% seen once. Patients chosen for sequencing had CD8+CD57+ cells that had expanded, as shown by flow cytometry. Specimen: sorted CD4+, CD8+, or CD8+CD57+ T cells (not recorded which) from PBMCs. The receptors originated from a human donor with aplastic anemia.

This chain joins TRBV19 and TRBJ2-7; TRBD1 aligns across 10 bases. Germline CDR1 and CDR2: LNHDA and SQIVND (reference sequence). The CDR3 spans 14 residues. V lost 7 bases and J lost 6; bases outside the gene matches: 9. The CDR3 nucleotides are TGTGCCAGTATGGGCGGACAGGGGGGCGTCGAGCAGTACTTC. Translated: CASMGGQGGVEQYF.

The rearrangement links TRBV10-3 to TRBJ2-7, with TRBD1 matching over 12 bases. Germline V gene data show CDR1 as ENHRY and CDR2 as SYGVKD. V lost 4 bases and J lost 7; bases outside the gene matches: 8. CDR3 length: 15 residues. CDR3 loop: CAISAAGTGGSEQYF. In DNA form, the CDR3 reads TGTGCCATCAGTGCCGCCGGGACAGGGGGCAGTGAGCAGTACTTC.

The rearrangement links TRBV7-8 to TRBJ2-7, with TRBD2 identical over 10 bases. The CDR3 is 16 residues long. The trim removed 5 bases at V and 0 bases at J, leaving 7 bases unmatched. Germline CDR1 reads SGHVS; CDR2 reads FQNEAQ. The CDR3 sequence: CASSEAGGVSSYEQYF. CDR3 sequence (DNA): TGTGCCAGCAGCGAAGCGGGGGGGGTGAGCTCCTACGAGCAGTACTTC.

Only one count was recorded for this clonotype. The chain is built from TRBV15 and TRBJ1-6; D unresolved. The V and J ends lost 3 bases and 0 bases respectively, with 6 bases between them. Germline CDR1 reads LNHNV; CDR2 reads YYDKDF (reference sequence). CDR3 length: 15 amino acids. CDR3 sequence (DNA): TGTGCCACCAGCAGTGATATCTCCTATAATTCACCCCTCCACTTT. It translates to CATSSDISYNSPLHF.

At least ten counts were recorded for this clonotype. CDR3 sequence: CASSSLTGVHSPLHF. CDR3 nucleotide sequence: TGTGCCAGCAGTTCCTTGACAGGGGTCCATTCACCCCTCCACTTT. This rearrangement joins TRBV28 to TRBJ1-6; the match to TRBD1 covers 8 bases. The CDR3 is 15 amino acids. CDR1 is MDHEN, CDR2 SYDVKM, per germline. J gave up 8 bases and V 4 bases, and 7 bases lay outside the gene matches.

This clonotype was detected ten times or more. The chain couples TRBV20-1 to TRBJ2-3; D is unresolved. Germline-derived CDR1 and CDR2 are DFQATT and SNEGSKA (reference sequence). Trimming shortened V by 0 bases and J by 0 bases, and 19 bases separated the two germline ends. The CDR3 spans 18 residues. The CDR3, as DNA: TGCAGTGCTAGAGATCTCCCTAATGACTGGAAGAGCACAGATACGCAGTATTTT. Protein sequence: CSARDLPNDWKSTDTQYF.

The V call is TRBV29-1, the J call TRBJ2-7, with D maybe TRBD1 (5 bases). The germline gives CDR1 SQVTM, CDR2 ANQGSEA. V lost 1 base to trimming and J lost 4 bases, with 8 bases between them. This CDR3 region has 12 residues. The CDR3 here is CSVEAGQYEQYF. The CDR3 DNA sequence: TGCAGCGTTGAAGCAGGGCAATACGAGCAGTACTTC.